The 2 T cell receptor beta chains listed next were all sequenced from one sample in a study of T cell repertoires in cytomegalovirus infection. TCRdb ran MiXCR on the reads and lists one entry per CDR3 protein. The sample includes about 150,000 distinct CDR3 sequences, about 15% of them seen just once. Material for sequencing was CD8+ T cells from PBMCs. These TCRs come from a human donor in good health (CMV status not recorded). Some clones in this sample may be carry-over from other donors' samples.

In its sample, this clonotype was seen a few times. The rearrangement links TRBV7-9 to TRBJ2-1; D is perhaps TRBD2 (6 bases). CDR3 length: 17 amino acids. Germline V gene sequence: CDR1 SEHNR, CDR2 FQNEAQ (reference sequence). Trimming shortened V by 5 bases and J by 6 bases, and 23 bases separated the two germline ends. In DNA, the CDR3 is TGTGCCAGCAGCCCTAGCGAAAAGCGGGTTAAGGGCAATGAGCAGTTCTTC. Translating gives CASSPSEKRVKGNEQFF.

This clonotype appeared many times. The V and J genes are TRBV7-2 and TRBJ2-1, with unresolved D. The CDR3 sequence is 14 residues long. Germline assignment: CDR1 SGHTA and CDR2 FQGNSA. Trimming shortened V by 5 bases and J by 7 bases, and 15 bases separated the two germline ends. DNA for the CDR3: TGTGCCAGCAGCCCTGTCCCGAACCTGAATGAGCAGTTCTTC. Residues: CASSPVPNLNEQFF.